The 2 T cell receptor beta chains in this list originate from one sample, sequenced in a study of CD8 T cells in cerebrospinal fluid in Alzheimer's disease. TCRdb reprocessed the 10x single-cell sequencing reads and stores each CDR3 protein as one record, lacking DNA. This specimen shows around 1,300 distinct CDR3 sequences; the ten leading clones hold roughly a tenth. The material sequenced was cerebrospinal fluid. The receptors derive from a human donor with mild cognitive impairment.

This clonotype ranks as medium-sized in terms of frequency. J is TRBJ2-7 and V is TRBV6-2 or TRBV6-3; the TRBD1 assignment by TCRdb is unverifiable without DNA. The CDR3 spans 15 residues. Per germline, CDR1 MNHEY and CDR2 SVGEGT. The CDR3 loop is CASSSSDRAPHEQYF.

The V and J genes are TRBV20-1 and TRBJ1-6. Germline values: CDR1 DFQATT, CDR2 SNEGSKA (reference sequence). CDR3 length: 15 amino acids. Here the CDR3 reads CSARTLGVGLSPLHF.